These T cell receptor beta chains were read from a single sample in a study of T cell changes during pregnancy in multiple sclerosis. Clones were read by immunoSEQ multiplex PCR, and TCRdb kept only the in-frame ones, dropping some. The data show some 85,000 clones, 85% to 95% seen once. Sequencing was performed on peripheral blood, taken in the third trimester of pregnancy. These receptors came from a female donor with multiple sclerosis, enrolled in a pregnancy study. CDR3s include the opening cysteine and the closing phenylalanine or tryptophan. D genes are given only for firm matches. Clone size is not always given. Where it is, it says once, few, many or a class for expanded clones.

v_call	j_call	clone_size	d_call	cdr3_nt	cdr3_aa
TRBV4-1	TRBJ2-3	.	TRBD2	TGCGCCAGCAGCCAAGATCAAGGCGGGAGGGGCACAGATACGCAGTATTTT	CASSQDQGGRGTDTQYF
TRBV7-9	TRBJ2-1	.	TRBD2	TGTGCCAGCAGCTTACCTAGCGGGAGGGCCAACAATGAGCAGTTCTTC	CASSLPSGRANNEQFF
TRBV27	TRBJ2-7	.	.	TGTGCCAGCAGCCCCATCGTTGGTAGCGTCTCCTACGAGCAGTACTTC	CASSPIVGSVSYEQYF
TRBV4-3	TRBJ2-7	medium-sized	.	TGCGCCAGCAGCCAAGACAGATCGAACTACGAGCAGTACTTC	CASSQDRSNYEQYF
TRBV29-1	TRBJ2-7	.	.	TGCAGCGCTCCCCGGATGCAGGGTTCCTCCTACGAGCAGTACTTC	CSAPRMQGSSYEQYF
TRBV28	TRBJ2-7	once	TRBD1	TGTGCCAGCAGACCGTCAGGGGGCACGACCTACGAGCAGTACTTC	CASRPSGGTTYEQYF
TRBV7-9	TRBJ2-2	.	.	TGTGCCAGCAGCCCATTGTTTTCGGGGGCGAACACCGGGGAGCTGTTTTTT	CASSPLFSGANTGELFF
TRBV28	TRBJ2-4	.	TRBD2	TGTGCCAGCAGCACCACTAGCGGGGGAGCGGGGGGCATTCAGTACTTC	CASSTTSGGAGGIQYF
TRBV29-1	TRBJ1-1	once	.	TGCAGCGTTGAAGGGAGACTTCTGAACACTGAAGCTTTCTTT	CSVEGRLLNTEAFF
TRBV28	TRBJ1-5	.	TRBD1	TGTGCCAGCAGTGACAGGGGACTGATAAATCAGCCCCAGCATTTT	CASSDRGLINQPQHF
TRBV20-1	TRBJ2-5	.	.	TGCAGCGCCCAGAAAGAGACCCAGTACTTC	CSAQKETQYF
TRBV19	TRBJ1-1	.	TRBD1	TGTGCCAGTACCTCGGACAGGGGGTTTGATAACACTGAAGCTTTCTTT	CASTSDRGFDNTEAFF
TRBV9	TRBJ2-1	.	TRBD2	TGTGCCAGCAGCGACAGCGGGAGGGCCGTCGATGAGCAGTTCTTC	CASSDSGRAVDEQFF
TRBV2	TRBJ2-5	.	.	TGTGCCAGCCCCCTTCGGGCAGGGGGGCAAGAGACCCAGTACTTC	CASPLRAGGQETQYF
TRBV30	TRBJ1-5	.	.	TGTGCCTGGAATGGGGGGTTCAATCAGCCCCAGCATTTT	CAWNGGFNQPQHF
TRBV19	TRBJ1-2	.	.	TGTGCCAGCGCCGGGGACTACTATGGCTACACCTTC	CASAGDYYGYTF
TRBV5-1	TRBJ1-5	.	TRBD1	TGCGCCAGCAGCTTTGGGACAGGGGTGAATCAGCCCCAGCATTTT	CASSFGTGVNQPQHF
TRBV14	TRBJ2-7	.	.	TGTGCCAGCAGCCAGAGTTACGAGCAGTACTTC	CASSQSYEQYF
TRBV19	TRBJ1-5	.	.	TGTGCCAGTAGTGGGGGGAGGAGTGGCAATCAGCCCCAGCATTTT	CASSGGRSGNQPQHF
TRBV27	TRBJ2-7	.	.	TGTGCCAGCACCAAACCGCGTCGGGAACCGAGCTACGAGCAGTACTTC	CASTKPRREPSYEQYF
TRBV5-1	TRBJ2-2	.	.	TGCGCCAGCAGCGTCTTGGGCCCCGGGGAGCTGTTTTTT	CASSVLGPGELFF
TRBV18	TRBJ1-1	.	.	TGTGCCAGCTCCGCCAGGGGAGGGAAGGAAGTTAAGAACACTGAAGCTTTCTTT	CASSARGGKEVKNTEAFF
TRBV5-1	TRBJ2-5	.	TRBD2	TGCGCCAGCAGCCCGGGACTAGCAGAGACCCAGTACTTC	CASSPGLAETQYF
TRBV4-3	TRBJ2-1	.	TRBD2	TGCGCCAGCAGCCAAGATAAGCAGGGACTAGCGGGAGACTATGAGCAGTTCTTC	CASSQDKQGLAGDYEQFF